This T cell receptor (beta chain) was sequenced during a study of metastatic and nonmetastatic thyroid tumors. Each patient went into thyroid surgery without having received any treatment. Regarding the study as a whole: Across blood and tumor, TCR beta diversity in malignant thyroid tumors was reportedly significantly higher than in benign nodules.

TCRdb reanalyzed the PCR reads with MiXCR. In the table there are 35,000 to 45,000 clones, about 26% of which are singletons. J lost 7 bases, V lost 4 bases, and 6 bases had no gene match. The CDR3 covers 14 residues. Germline V lookup: CDR1 SEHNR, CDR2 FQNEAQ (reference sequence). On this clone: Its antigen is unknown.

Specimen: blood. The chain employs TRBV7-9 and TRBJ2-2; 7 bases agree with TRBD2. The sequence was collected from a male donor with papillary thyroid cancer or a benign thyroid nodule (not recorded which). Some clones in this sample may be carry-over from other donors' samples. The CDR3 sequence: CASSSWSGDGELFF. DNA for the CDR3: TGTGCCAGCAGCTCATGGAGCGGGGACGGGGAGCTGTTTTTT.